This TCR beta chain derives from a study of blood T cell repertoires in COVID-19. Methods used by the authors: For nucleated cells, counts were estimated from reference gene primer amplification. Clones were read by immunoSEQ multiplex PCR, and TCRdb kept only the in-frame ones, dropping some. V and J calls and clone size are those listed in that table; D and trimming were worked out from the DNA. The repertoire includes approximately 670,000 clones, 80% to 90% of them detected once, and approximately 0.3% sits in the top ten. The TCR comes from a woman aged 18-30 years with acute or convalescent COVID-19. Specimen: peripheral blood.

The CDR3 reads CAWSDPPTGPYGYTF. The CDR3 DNA reads TGTGCCTGGAGCGACCCTCCGACAGGGCCCTATGGCTACACCTTC. V gene TRBV30 combines with J gene TRBJ1-2; 7 nucleotides line up with TRBD1. V shed 3 bases, J shed 4 bases, and the junction held 11 bases outside the gene matches. Germline lookup yields CDR1 GTSNPN and CDR2 SVGIG (reference sequence). This CDR3 is 15 amino acids long.